This T cell receptor (beta chain) was retrieved from a study of Ad26.COV2.S vaccination and SARS-CoV-2 variants. Overall study context: Donor was one of the participants in the Ad26.COV2.S arm of the COV1001 trial. The study gave Ad26.COV2.S intramuscularly, once or twice 56 days apart.

Treatment noted: approximately 18 received Ad26.COV2.S at low or high dose, single or two shots; about 5 received placebo; per-sample allocation not given. Collection of the samples took place on day 63 after the first injection of vaccine or placebo. This adult donor, from Boston, was 18-55 years old. Built on an Ad26 vector, the vaccine expressed Wuhan-strain SARS-CoV-2 spike. The CDR3 has 15 amino acids. Germline CDR1 is SGDLS and CDR2 is YYNGEE. The ends lost 1 base at V and 4 bases at J; junction bases unmatched: 2. The method was immunoSEQ multiplex PCR; TCRdb's version includes in-frame clones alone and lacks a portion of them. The table has some 320,000 clones, 70% to 90% seen once; the top ten hold 1.5% to 2.5%.

This sample comprised peripheral blood, obtained in a trial of Ad26.COV2.S vaccine versus placebo. This receptor was obtained from a person aged 18 to 65 who received the Ad26.COV2.S COVID-19 vaccine or a placebo. The V gene is TRBV9, the J gene TRBJ2-1; 10 bases fit TRBD2. CDR3 sequence (DNA): TGTGCCAGCAGCGTACTAGCGGGGGTTTACAATGAGCAGTTCTTC. Translation: CASSVLAGVYNEQFF.